This T cell receptor beta chain is from a study of CD8+ T cells in alopecia areata. Study summary: Tofacitinib therapy lasting 6 to 18 months was followed by 6 months off drug.

Germline V gives CDR1 SGHRS, CDR2 YFSETQ. V dropped 4 bases and J dropped 3; count of bases not matched to a gene: 7. This CDR3 is 16 amino acids long. Peripheral blood and lesional scalp punch biopsies came from alopecia areata patients. Isolated RNA was reverse transcribed into cDNA used as the sequencing template. Some clones are missing from TCRdb's copy, which holds only in-frame ones; the method was immunoSEQ multiplex PCR. The data hold roughly 250,000 clones, with under 70% observed a single time. The sequence came from a human donor with alopecia areata. This rearrangement joins TRBV5-1 to TRBJ1-4; 9 bases line up with TRBD1. Source: CD4+ T cells sorted from blood, taken at week 0. In DNA form, the CDR3 reads TGCGCCAGCAGCCAGGACAGGGGATTCGCTAATGAAAAACTGTTTTTT. This codes for CASSQDRGFANEKLFF.